The rows below give T cell receptor beta chains drawn from one sample of a study of blood T cell repertoires in COVID-19. TCRdb's table, derived via immunoSEQ multiplex PCR, lists solely in-frame clones and lacks some. The sample comprises more than 110,000 clones, roughly 80% of which are singletons, and around 4% rests with the top ten. Sequenced input: peripheral blood. Receptors were obtained from a woman older than 75 with acute or convalescent COVID-19. Each CDR3 is given with its conserved first and last residue. The order of the fields is CDR3 protein, CDR3 DNA, clone size, D gene, V gene, J gene. A D gene is named only where the DNA matches it firmly. Clone size is not always given. Where it is, it says once, few, many or a class for expanded clones.

CDR3aa: CASSLLGGSHSPLHF; CDR3nt: TGTGCCAGCAGCTTATTAGGGGGCTCGCATTCACCCCTCCACTTT; abundance: NA; d_gene: TRBD1; v_gene: TRBV7-2; j_gene: TRBJ1-6
CDR3aa: CASSFLRQGRTDTQYF; CDR3nt: TGTGCCAGCAGCTTCCTCCGACAGGGCCGGACAGATACGCAGTATTTT; abundance: once; d_gene: TRBD1; v_gene: TRBV5-8; j_gene: TRBJ2-3
CDR3aa: CASSLYLGQGHEQYF; CDR3nt: TGTGCCAGCAGCCTCTACCTCGGACAGGGCCACGAGCAGTACTTC; abundance: NA; d_gene: TRBD1; v_gene: TRBV3-1/TRBV3-2; j_gene: TRBJ2-7
CDR3aa: CASSVLAGVSTDTQYF; CDR3nt: TGTGCCAGCAGCGTGTTAGCGGGGGTCAGCACAGATACGCAGTATTTT; abundance: NA; d_gene: TRBD2; v_gene: TRBV9; j_gene: TRBJ2-3
CDR3aa: CASARRLGLRGLGTGELFF; CDR3nt: TGTGCCAGCGCTCGACGTTTGGGTCTGAGGGGGCTTGGCACCGGGGAGCTGTTTTTT; abundance: NA; d_gene: TRBD1; v_gene: TRBV27; j_gene: TRBJ2-2
CDR3aa: CASSTDRVGNQPQHF; CDR3nt: TGTGCCAGTAGTACGGACAGGGTAGGCAATCAGCCCCAGCATTTT; abundance: NA; d_gene: TRBD1; v_gene: TRBV19; j_gene: TRBJ1-5
CDR3aa: CASSIGDSRTGELFF; CDR3nt: TGTGCCAGCAGTATAGGTGACAGCCGCACCGGGGAGCTGTTTTTT; abundance: NA; d_gene: NA; v_gene: TRBV2; j_gene: TRBJ2-2
CDR3aa: CASSSIAGVNEQFF; CDR3nt: TGCGCCAGCAGTTCGATAGCGGGAGTCAATGAGCAGTTCTTC; abundance: NA; d_gene: TRBD2; v_gene: TRBV5-1; j_gene: TRBJ2-1
CDR3aa: CASSLEAGAAETQYF; CDR3nt: TGCGCCAGCAGCTTGGAAGCGGGGGCCGCAGAGACCCAGTACTTC; abundance: NA; d_gene: TRBD2; v_gene: TRBV5-1; j_gene: TRBJ2-5
CDR3aa: CASSSSGKLNEQFF; CDR3nt: NA; abundance: NA; d_gene: NA; v_gene: TRBV27; j_gene: TRBJ2-1
CDR3aa: CASSLEVGVYEQYF; CDR3nt: TGCGCCAGCAGCTTGGAGGTAGGAGTCTACGAGCAGTACTTC; abundance: NA; d_gene: NA; v_gene: TRBV5-1; j_gene: TRBJ2-7
CDR3aa: CASSFLGFRDRVEDTQYF; CDR3nt: TGTGCCAGCAGTTTTTTAGGCTTTAGGGACAGGGTTGAAGATACGCAGTATTTT; abundance: NA; d_gene: TRBD1; v_gene: TRBV27; j_gene: TRBJ2-3
CDR3aa: CASRTGTPYYNEQFF; CDR3nt: TGTGCCAGCAGAACCGGGACACCATACTACAATGAGCAGTTCTTC; abundance: NA; d_gene: NA; v_gene: TRBV28; j_gene: TRBJ2-1
CDR3aa: CASSDFRQETQYF; CDR3nt: TGTGCCAGCAGTGACTTCCGGCAAGAGACCCAGTACTTC; abundance: NA; d_gene: NA; v_gene: TRBV6-2/TRBV6-3; j_gene: TRBJ2-5
CDR3aa: CASSPGLAGTGEQYF; CDR3nt: TGTGCCAGCTCTCCGGGACTAGCGGGAACGGGGGAGCAGTACTTC; abundance: NA; d_gene: TRBD2; v_gene: TRBV18; j_gene: TRBJ2-7
CDR3aa: CASSEVRGRAGELFF; CDR3nt: TGTGCCAGCAGTGAAGTCAGGGGGCGAGCCGGGGAGCTGTTTTTT; abundance: NA; d_gene: TRBD1; v_gene: TRBV2; j_gene: TRBJ2-2
CDR3aa: CASSPGDRLVSNQPQHF; CDR3nt: TGTGCCAGCAGCCCGGGGGACAGGTTGGTAAGCAATCAGCCCCAGCATTTT; abundance: NA; d_gene: TRBD1; v_gene: TRBV7-9; j_gene: TRBJ1-5
CDR3aa: CASSPRDSSYEQYF; CDR3nt: TGTGCCAGCAGCCCCCGGGACAGTTCCTACGAGCAGTACTTC; abundance: NA; d_gene: TRBD1; v_gene: TRBV4-2; j_gene: TRBJ2-7
CDR3aa: CATRNDPRSSGTNEKLFF; CDR3nt: TGTGCCACCAGAAACGACCCCCGCTCGTCGGGGACTAATGAAAAACTGTTTTTT; abundance: NA; d_gene: NA; v_gene: TRBV28; j_gene: TRBJ1-4
CDR3aa: CASSTGGLAGGPGANEQFF; CDR3nt: TGTGCCAGCAGTACCGGAGGACTAGCGGGAGGGCCGGGCGCGAATGAGCAGTTCTTC; abundance: NA; d_gene: NA; v_gene: TRBV21-1; j_gene: TRBJ2-1
CDR3aa: CASSPGQGNSYGYTF; CDR3nt: TGTGCCAGTAGCCCGGGACAGGGGAATAGCTATGGCTACACCTTC; abundance: NA; d_gene: TRBD1; v_gene: TRBV19; j_gene: TRBJ1-2
CDR3aa: CASSYTTPSYEQYF; CDR3nt: TGTGCCAGCAGTTACACTACCCCCTCCTACGAGCAGTACTTC; abundance: NA; d_gene: NA; v_gene: TRBV28; j_gene: TRBJ2-7
CDR3aa: CASSPRQANSPLHF; CDR3nt: TGTGCCAGCAGCCCTCGACAGGCTAATTCACCCCTCCACTTT; abundance: NA; d_gene: NA; v_gene: TRBV9; j_gene: TRBJ1-6
CDR3aa: CASSSSGGFYNEQFF; CDR3nt: TGTGCCAGCAGCTCTAGCGGGGGGTTCTACAATGAGCAGTTCTTC; abundance: NA; d_gene: TRBD2; v_gene: TRBV9; j_gene: TRBJ2-1
CDR3aa: CASRIRTGDTGELFF; CDR3nt: TGCGCCAGCAGGATTAGGACAGGGGACACCGGGGAGCTGTTTTTT; abundance: NA; d_gene: TRBD1; v_gene: TRBV5-1; j_gene: TRBJ2-2
CDR3aa: CAWGTGINTEAFF; CDR3nt: TGTGCCTGGGGTACAGGGATCAACACTGAAGCTTTCTTT; abundance: NA; d_gene: NA; v_gene: TRBV28; j_gene: TRBJ1-1
CDR3aa: CASSLYPDRNSPGIYF; CDR3nt: TGCGCCAGCAGCCTTTATCCAGACAGAAATTCCCCTGGCATATATTTT; abundance: once; d_gene: NA; v_gene: TRBV5-1; j_gene: TRBJ1-3
CDR3aa: CASGEGSYNEQFF; CDR3nt: TGTGCCAGCGGTGAGGGATCCTACAATGAGCAGTTCTTC; abundance: NA; d_gene: NA; v_gene: TRBV9; j_gene: TRBJ2-1
CDR3aa: CASSLDGTGQETQYF; CDR3nt: TGTGCCAGCAGCTTAGACGGGACAGGCCAAGAGACCCAGTACTTC; abundance: NA; d_gene: TRBD1; v_gene: TRBV11-3; j_gene: TRBJ2-5
CDR3aa: CASSPGLAWDEQYF; CDR3nt: TGTGCCAGCAGCCCGGGACTAGCGTGGGACGAGCAGTACTTC; abundance: NA; d_gene: TRBD2; v_gene: TRBV13; j_gene: TRBJ2-7
CDR3aa: CASSLSPYEQYF; CDR3nt: TGTGCCAGTAGCCTTTCACCCTACGAGCAGTACTTC; abundance: NA; d_gene: NA; v_gene: TRBV28; j_gene: TRBJ2-7
CDR3aa: CASSQTGSGNTIYF; CDR3nt: TGTGCCAGCAGCCAGACAGGCTCTGGAAACACCATATATTTT; abundance: NA; d_gene: NA; v_gene: TRBV3-1/TRBV3-2; j_gene: TRBJ1-3
CDR3aa: CASSWTSGRGGETQYF; CDR3nt: TGTGCCAGCAGTTGGACTAGCGGGAGAGGAGGGGAGACCCAGTACTTC; abundance: NA; d_gene: TRBD2; v_gene: TRBV28; j_gene: TRBJ2-5
CDR3aa: CASRQAGETQYF; CDR3nt: TGTGCCAGCCGACAAGCCGGAGAGACCCAGTACTTC; abundance: NA; d_gene: NA; v_gene: TRBV6-5; j_gene: TRBJ2-5
CDR3aa: CASSGSGTVGYGYTF; CDR3nt: TGTGCCAGCAGCGGATCCGGGACAGTCGGCTATGGCTACACCTTC; abundance: NA; d_gene: TRBD1; v_gene: TRBV9; j_gene: TRBJ1-2
CDR3aa: CASSPGQGASYNSPLHF; CDR3nt: TGCGCCAGCAGCCCTGGACAGGGGGCCTCCTATAATTCACCCCTCCACTTT; abundance: NA; d_gene: TRBD1; v_gene: TRBV5-1; j_gene: TRBJ1-6
CDR3aa: CASSPGTTAYNEQFF; CDR3nt: TGTGCCAGCAGCCCTGGGACAACAGCCTACAATGAGCAGTTCTTC; abundance: NA; d_gene: NA; v_gene: TRBV28; j_gene: TRBJ2-1
CDR3aa: CASSLAGRGNTIYF; CDR3nt: TGCGCCAGCAGCTTGGCGGGGAGAGGAAACACCATATATTTT; abundance: NA; d_gene: NA; v_gene: TRBV5-1; j_gene: TRBJ1-3
CDR3aa: CASSYRGPYNSPLHF; CDR3nt: TGTGCCAGCAGTTACAGGGGGCCCTATAATTCACCCCTCCACTTT; abundance: NA; d_gene: TRBD1; v_gene: TRBV27; j_gene: TRBJ1-6
CDR3aa: CASRRTGAGETQYF; CDR3nt: TGTGCCAGCAGGAGGACAGGGGCGGGGGAGACCCAGTACTTC; abundance: NA; d_gene: TRBD1; v_gene: TRBV27; j_gene: TRBJ2-5
CDR3aa: CASSPNRQGQGASNEQFF; CDR3nt: TGTGCCAGCTCACCAAACCGTCAAGGACAGGGGGCTTCCAATGAGCAGTTCTTC; abundance: NA; d_gene: TRBD1; v_gene: TRBV18; j_gene: TRBJ2-1
CDR3aa: CASSQDIEGAVYGYTF; CDR3nt: TGTGCCAGCAGCCAAGATATAGAGGGAGCGGTCTATGGCTACACCTTC; abundance: NA; d_gene: NA; v_gene: TRBV4-2; j_gene: TRBJ1-2
CDR3aa: CASSRGLAGTLSTDTQYF; CDR3nt: TGTGCCAGCAGCCGTGGACTAGCGGGAACCCTTAGCACAGATACGCAGTATTTT; abundance: few; d_gene: TRBD2; v_gene: TRBV7-9; j_gene: TRBJ2-3
CDR3aa: CASSRGTGGGNEQFF; CDR3nt: TGTGCCAGTAGCCGCGGGACAGGGGGCGGGAATGAGCAGTTCTTC; abundance: NA; d_gene: TRBD1; v_gene: TRBV19; j_gene: TRBJ2-1
CDR3aa: CASSQGTDTQYF; CDR3nt: TGTGCCAGTTCCCAGGGCACAGATACGCAGTATTTT; abundance: NA; d_gene: NA; v_gene: TRBV19; j_gene: TRBJ2-3
CDR3aa: CASSFAGTNSPLHF; CDR3nt: TGTGCCAGCAGTTTTGCGGGGACCAATTCACCCCTCCACTTT; abundance: NA; d_gene: NA; v_gene: TRBV28; j_gene: TRBJ1-6
CDR3aa: CASSIDSGGDSTDTQYF; CDR3nt: TGTGCCAGTAGTATAGATTCGGGCGGGGACAGCACAGATACGCAGTATTTT; abundance: NA; d_gene: NA; v_gene: TRBV19; j_gene: TRBJ2-3
CDR3aa: CASSETGTRGNEQFF; CDR3nt: TGTGCCAGCAGTGAAACCGGGACTAGAGGGAATGAGCAGTTCTTC; abundance: NA; d_gene: TRBD2; v_gene: TRBV6-1; j_gene: TRBJ2-1
CDR3aa: CASSLYPLTSSYNEQFF; CDR3nt: TGTGCCAGCAGCTTATATCCCCTGACTAGCTCCTACAATGAGCAGTTCTTC; abundance: NA; d_gene: NA; v_gene: TRBV7-3; j_gene: TRBJ2-1
CDR3aa: CASSLIRGEYNEQFF; CDR3nt: TGTGCCAGCAGCTTAATCCGCGGGGAGTACAATGAGCAGTTCTTC; abundance: NA; d_gene: NA; v_gene: TRBV7-2; j_gene: TRBJ2-1
CDR3aa: CATYRDGTLVGELFF; CDR3nt: TGTGCCACGTACCGGGACGGGACATTGGTGGGGGAGCTGTTTTTT; abundance: NA; d_gene: NA; v_gene: TRBV6-5; j_gene: TRBJ2-2
CDR3aa: CAWGDSSRRAFF; CDR3nt: TGTGCCTGGGGAGACAGCAGCCGTAGAGCTTTCTTT; abundance: NA; d_gene: NA; v_gene: TRBV30; j_gene: TRBJ1-1
CDR3aa: CASSQVFKPFSYEQYF; CDR3nt: TGTGCCAGCAGCCAAGTTTTCAAGCCTTTCTCCTACGAGCAGTACTTC; abundance: NA; d_gene: NA; v_gene: TRBV3-1/TRBV3-2; j_gene: TRBJ2-7
CDR3aa: CASSSQAGRVETQYF; CDR3nt: TGTGCCAGCAGTTCACAAGCGGGACGGGTAGAGACCCAGTACTTC; abundance: few; d_gene: TRBD2; v_gene: TRBV11-2; j_gene: TRBJ2-5
CDR3aa: CASSLWQVNEQFF; CDR3nt: TGTGCCAGCAGTTTGTGGCAAGTCAATGAGCAGTTCTTC; abundance: NA; d_gene: NA; v_gene: TRBV12-3/TRBV12-4; j_gene: TRBJ2-1
CDR3aa: CASSSGANSYNEQFF; CDR3nt: TGTGCCAGCAGTTCAGGGGCCAACTCCTACAATGAGCAGTTCTTC; abundance: NA; d_gene: NA; v_gene: TRBV6-6; j_gene: TRBJ2-1
CDR3aa: CASSDRPGKTEAFF; CDR3nt: TGTGCCAGCAGTGACAGGCCAGGGAAAACTGAAGCTTTCTTT; abundance: NA; d_gene: NA; v_gene: TRBV6-1; j_gene: TRBJ1-1
CDR3aa: CASSPQGASTDTQYF; CDR3nt: TGTGCCAGCAGCCCCCAGGGGGCAAGCACAGATACGCAGTATTTT; abundance: NA; d_gene: TRBD1; v_gene: TRBV7-3; j_gene: TRBJ2-3
CDR3aa: CASTVSGIYNEQFF; CDR3nt: TGTGCCAGCACCGTTAGCGGGATCTACAATGAGCAGTTCTTC; abundance: NA; d_gene: TRBD2; v_gene: TRBV27; j_gene: TRBJ2-1